The entry below gives a single T cell receptor beta chain sequence along with its context. The antigen is unknown. These data originate in a study of cytomegalovirus exposure and HLA in healthy donors. Overall study findings and caveats: TCR clusters originating in the first cohort tended to co-occur in the roughly 120 validation repertoires, according to a later analysis.

The protocol was immunoSEQ multiplex PCR, while the TCRdb copy is restricted to in-frame clones and leaves out a portion. This sample has over 200,000 clones, with around 87% found just once. This CDR3 is 15 amino acids long. Between the trimmed V and J ends, which lost 4 bases and 3 bases, there was a span of 16 bases. Germline CDR1 reads MGHRA; CDR2 reads YSYEKL. The sequencing sample was made of PBMCs. This chain joins TRBV4-1 and TRBJ2-7; D might be TRBD1 (6 bases). This clonotype originated in a woman aged 18 to 35 in good health and CMV-seropositive. The CDR3 bases are TGCGCCAGCAGCCGGACAGAACAGGCCCGCTACGAGCAGTACTTC. It specifies CASSRTEQARYEQYF.